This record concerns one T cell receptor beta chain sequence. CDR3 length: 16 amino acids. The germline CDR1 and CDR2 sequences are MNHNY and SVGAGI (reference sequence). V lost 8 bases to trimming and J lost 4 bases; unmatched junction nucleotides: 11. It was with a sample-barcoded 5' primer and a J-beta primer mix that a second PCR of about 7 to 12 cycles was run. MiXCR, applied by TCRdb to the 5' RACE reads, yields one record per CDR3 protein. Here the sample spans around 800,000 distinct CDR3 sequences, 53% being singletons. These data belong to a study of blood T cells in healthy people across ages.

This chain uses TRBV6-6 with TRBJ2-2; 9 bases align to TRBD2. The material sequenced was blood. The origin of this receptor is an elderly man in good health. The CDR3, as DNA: TGTGCCAGCGGACCGGCTAGCGGGGTTGTCACCGGGGAGCTGTTTTTT. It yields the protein CASGPASGVVTGELFF.